The rows below give T cell receptor beta chains drawn from one sample of a study of OX40 agonist ivuxolimab in advanced cancers. Some clones are missing from TCRdb's copy, which holds only in-frame ones; the method was immunoSEQ multiplex PCR. The profile shows 60,000 to 65,000 clones, more than 90% of them singletons. The sequencing here drew on CD4+ or CD8+ T cells sorted from blood, taken in a trial of the OX40 agonist ivuxolimab. The origin of the receptors is an adult with an advanced solid tumor such as melanoma, head and neck, liver or kidney cancer. Each CDR3 is given with its conserved first and last residue. D genes are given only for firm matches. Clone size appears in some rows only: once, few, many, or a class for an expanded clone.

>TRBJ2-7|.|TRBV30|.
TGTGCCTCCCAGGGGGGGGCCTACGAGCAGTACTTC
CASQGGAYEQYF
>TRBJ1-3|.|TRBV6-5|.
TGTGCCACCACCACAGGAACGTGGGGAAACACCATATATTTT
CATTTGTWGNTIYF
>TRBJ1-5|.|TRBV18|.
TGTGCCAGCTCACCAGGGCACTCTAGCAATCAGCCCCAGCATTTT
CASSPGHSSNQPQHF
>TRBJ2-5|.|TRBV10-3|TRBD2
TGTGCCATCAGTAGGAACGGGGGGGTAGAGACCCAGTACTTC
CAISRNGGVETQYF
>TRBJ2-7|.|TRBV30|.
TGTGCCTGGAGTGTTAGATACGAGCAGTACTTC
CAWSVRYEQYF
>TRBJ2-1|once|TRBV27|TRBD2
TGTGCCAGCAGTGTAGCGGGCACCTACAATGAGCAGTTCTTC
CASSVAGTYNEQFF
>TRBJ2-3|.|TRBV6-5|.
TGTGCCAGCAGTACCACAGATACGCAGTATTTT
CASSTTDTQYF
>TRBJ2-7|once|TRBV5-1|.
TGCGCCAGCAGCTTGGCTGTGGGCGCCTCTGGGGAGCAGTACTTC
CASSLAVGASGEQYF
>TRBJ2-3|.|TRBV15|.
TGTGCCACCAGTATTCTCGGGGGAGTCACAGATACGCAGTATTTT
CATSILGGVTDTQYF
>TRBJ2-3|.|TRBV14|.
TGTGCCAGCAGCCAAGGAGGCAGGGCCTACACAGATACGCAGTATTTT
CASSQGGRAYTDTQYF
>TRBJ1-2|once|TRBV29-1|.
TGCAGCGCTACCCTGCTAGATGGGTATGGTTACACCTTC
CSATLLDGYGYTF
>TRBJ1-5|.|TRBV7-2|.
TGTGCCAGCAGCTTAGGAAATCAGCCCCAGCATTTT
CASSLGNQPQHF